This T cell receptor beta chain comes out of a study of T cells in Graves' hyperthyroidism and ophthalmopathy. Turning to the study itself: Peripheral blood was taken when the disease was first diagnosed, before any treatment began.

A patient was excluded if there was uncontrolled infection, other autoimmune disease, pregnancy or lactation. Every diagnosis used clinical symptoms, serum thyroxine and TRAb, thyroid ultrasound and orbital computed tomography. The PBMCs had their origin in approximately 10 ml of fresh peripheral blood. With 1 base removed from V and 4 bases from J, the gap between germline ends came to 13 bases. CDR1 and CDR2 from the germline V gene are SEHNR and FQNEAQ (reference sequence). The CDR3 spans 15 residues. RNA transcripts provided the source from which TCR beta CDR3 regions were amplified. Using the HTBI primer set, a first-round RT-PCR was run on the TCR CDR3. TCRdb reprocessed the multiplex PCR reads with MiXCR, giving one entry per CDR3 protein. The data show 390,000 or so distinct CDR3 sequences, with around 15% seen just once and roughly 13% held by the top ten.

The V and J genes are TRBV7-9 and TRBJ1-1; TRBD1 might be the D (5 bases). Sample: blood. The sequence derives from a man aged 18 to 35 with Graves' ophthalmopathy. The CDR3 is CASSLGQGVSTEAFF. CDR3 bases: TGTGCCAGCAGCTTAGGGCAGGGAGTGAGCACTGAAGCTTTCTTT.